This T cell receptor (beta chain) was recovered during a study of blood T cell repertoires in COVID-19. Trimming cost V 8 bases and J 4 bases, with 10 bases left between them. Germline V CDR1 and CDR2: MDHEN, SYDVKM. CDR3 length: 12 residues. Sequencing was performed with immunoSEQ multiplex PCR; in TCRdb, only in-frame clones are kept and a portion is missing. The sample carries approximately 150,000 clones, approximately 91% recorded once. The TCR originated in a man between 18 and 29 years old with COVID-19, enrolled during active disease. Specimen: peripheral blood. V gene TRBV28 combines with J gene TRBJ2-3, with a possible D match to TRBD2 (5 bases). The CDR3 nucleotides are TGTGCCAGCCTTGGGGAGCCAGATACGCAGTATTTT. Amino acids: CASLGEPDTQYF.